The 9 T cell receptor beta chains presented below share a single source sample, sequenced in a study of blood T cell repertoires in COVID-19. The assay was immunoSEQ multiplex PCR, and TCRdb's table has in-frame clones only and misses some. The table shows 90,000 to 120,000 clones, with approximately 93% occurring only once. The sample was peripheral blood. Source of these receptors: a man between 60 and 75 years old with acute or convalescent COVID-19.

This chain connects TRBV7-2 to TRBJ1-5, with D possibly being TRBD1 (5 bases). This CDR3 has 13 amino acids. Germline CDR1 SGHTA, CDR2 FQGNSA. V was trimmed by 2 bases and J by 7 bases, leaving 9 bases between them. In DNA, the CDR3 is TGTGCCAGCAGCTTAAATGGGGCCCAGCCCCAGCATTTT. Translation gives CASSLNGAQPQHF.

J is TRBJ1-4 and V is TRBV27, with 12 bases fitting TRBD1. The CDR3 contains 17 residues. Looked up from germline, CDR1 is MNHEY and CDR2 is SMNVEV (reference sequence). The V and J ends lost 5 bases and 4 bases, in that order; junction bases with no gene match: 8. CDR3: CASSPRDRGLSNEKLFF. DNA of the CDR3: TGTGCCAGCAGTCCCAGGGACAGGGGGCTGAGTAATGAAAAACTGTTTTTT.

CDR3 amino acids: CASSFDRYQPQHF. CDR3 nucleotide sequence: TGTGCCAGCAGCTTTGACAGGTATCAGCCCCAGCATTTT. The chain is built from TRBV7-8 and TRBJ1-5; D may be TRBD1 (6 bases). Per germline, CDR1 SGHVS and CDR2 FQNEAQ. With 3 bases removed from V and 5 bases from J, the gap between germline ends came to 8 bases. The CDR3 totals 13 residues.

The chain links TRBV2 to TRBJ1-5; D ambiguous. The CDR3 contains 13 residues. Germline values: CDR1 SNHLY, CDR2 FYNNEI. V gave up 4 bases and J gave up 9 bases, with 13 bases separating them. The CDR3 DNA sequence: TGTGCCAGCAGTGGTGGCAGCCGGGGGCCCCAGCATTTT. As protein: CASSGGSRGPQHF.

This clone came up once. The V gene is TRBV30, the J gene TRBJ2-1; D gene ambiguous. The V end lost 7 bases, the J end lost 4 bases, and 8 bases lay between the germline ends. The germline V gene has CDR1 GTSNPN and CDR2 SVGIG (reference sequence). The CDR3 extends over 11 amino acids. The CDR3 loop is CALQFYNEQFF. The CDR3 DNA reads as TGTGCCTTACAGTTTTACAATGAGCAGTTCTTC.

Here the CDR3 reads CAVTSGSGSTDTQYF. In DNA, the CDR3 is TGTGCCGTTACTAGCGGGAGTGGTTCCACAGATACGCAGTATTTT. The J gene is TRBJ2-3, the V gene TRBV11-3; TRBD2 matches 11 bases. Germline V gene sequence: CDR1 SGHNT, CDR2 YENEEA. The CDR3 contains 15 residues. V gave up 11 bases and J gave up 2 bases; unmatched junction bases: 9.

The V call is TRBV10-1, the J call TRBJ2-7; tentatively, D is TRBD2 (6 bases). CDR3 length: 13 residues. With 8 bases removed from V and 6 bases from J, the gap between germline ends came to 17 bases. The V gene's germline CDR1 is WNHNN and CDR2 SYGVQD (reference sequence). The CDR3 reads CASARTVGGEQYV. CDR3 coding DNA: TGCGCCAGCGCACGGACGGTGGGGGGCGAGCAGTACGTC.

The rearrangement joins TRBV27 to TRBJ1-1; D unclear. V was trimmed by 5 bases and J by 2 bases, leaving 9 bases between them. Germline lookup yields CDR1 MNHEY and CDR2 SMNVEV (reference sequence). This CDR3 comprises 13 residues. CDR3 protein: CASSEGRNTEAFF. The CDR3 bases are TGTGCCAGCAGTGAGGGCCGAAACACTGAAGCTTTCTTT.

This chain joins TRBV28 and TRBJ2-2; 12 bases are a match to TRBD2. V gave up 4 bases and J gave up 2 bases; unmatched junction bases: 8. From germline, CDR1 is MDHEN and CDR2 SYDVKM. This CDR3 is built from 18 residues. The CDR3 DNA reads TGTGCCAGCAGTTCGCTAGCGGGAGGGGGAACTAACACCGGGGAGCTGTTTTTT. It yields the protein CASSSLAGGGTNTGELFF.